This T cell receptor (beta chain) was captured by sequencing in a study of blood T cell repertoires in COVID-19. Study overall: Donors in the United States, Italy and Spain gave samples during acute or convalescent COVID-19. In each case, the material was cDNA or gDNA derived from T cells, B-cell-depleted T cells, or PBMCs.

The CDR3 is 18 amino acids. Germline lookup yields CDR1 SGHVS and CDR2 FQNEAQ. With V trimmed by 5 bases and J by 0 bases, 10 bases remained unmatched. How the authors handled the data: Amplified reference gene primers provided the basis for estimating nucleated cell counts. Profiled with immunoSEQ multiplex PCR; TCRdb holds only in-frame clones, not every one. V, J and clone size derive from that table, while D and trimming were established from the DNA sequence. Of about 260,000 clones listed, approximately 87% are singletons. The chain joins TRBV7-8 to TRBJ2-7; 13 bases match TRBD2. The sequenced material came from peripheral blood. This receptor was identified in a woman aged 40 to 55 who had recovered from COVID-19. CDR3 coding DNA: TGTGCCAGCAGCGACAAACTAGCGGGGGGGCAGAGCTCCTACGAGCAGTACTTC. As protein: CASSDKLAGGQSSYEQYF.